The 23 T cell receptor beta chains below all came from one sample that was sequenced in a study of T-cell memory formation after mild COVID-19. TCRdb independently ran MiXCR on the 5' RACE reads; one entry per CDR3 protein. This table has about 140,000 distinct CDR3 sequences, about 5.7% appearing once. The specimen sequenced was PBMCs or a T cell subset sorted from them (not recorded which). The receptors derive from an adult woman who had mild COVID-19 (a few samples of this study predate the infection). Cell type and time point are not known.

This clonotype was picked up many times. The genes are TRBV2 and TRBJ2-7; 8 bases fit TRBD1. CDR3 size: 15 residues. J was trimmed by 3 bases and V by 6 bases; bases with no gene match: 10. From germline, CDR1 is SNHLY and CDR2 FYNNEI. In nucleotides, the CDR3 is TGTGCCAGCAGCTTAGGGCAGGGGGCGAACTACGAGCAGTACTTC. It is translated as CASSLGQGANYEQYF.

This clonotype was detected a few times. The CDR3, as DNA: TGTGCCACCAGTACAACGGGACAGGGGGCGCACGGGGCCAACGTCCTGACTTTC. Translated, it gives CATSTTGQGAHGANVLTF. V and J are TRBV24-1 and TRBJ2-6, with 12 bases fitting TRBD1. This CDR3 has 18 amino acids. CDR1 KGHDR and CDR2 SFDVKD come from the germline V gene. V lost 6 bases to trimming and J lost 4 bases; unmatched junction nucleotides: 9.

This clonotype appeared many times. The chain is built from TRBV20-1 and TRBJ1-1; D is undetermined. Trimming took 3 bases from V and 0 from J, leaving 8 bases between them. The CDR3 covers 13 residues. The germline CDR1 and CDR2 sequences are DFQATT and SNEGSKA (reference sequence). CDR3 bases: TGCAGTGCTAGTGAGGGTCTGAACACTGAAGCTTTCTTT. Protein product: CSASEGLNTEAFF.

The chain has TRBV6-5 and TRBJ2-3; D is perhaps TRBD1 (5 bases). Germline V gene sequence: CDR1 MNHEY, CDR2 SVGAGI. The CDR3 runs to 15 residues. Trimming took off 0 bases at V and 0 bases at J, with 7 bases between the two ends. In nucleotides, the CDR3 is TGTGCCAGCAGTTACTCGACAGTTAGCACAGATACGCAGTATTTT. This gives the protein CASSYSTVSTDTQYF.

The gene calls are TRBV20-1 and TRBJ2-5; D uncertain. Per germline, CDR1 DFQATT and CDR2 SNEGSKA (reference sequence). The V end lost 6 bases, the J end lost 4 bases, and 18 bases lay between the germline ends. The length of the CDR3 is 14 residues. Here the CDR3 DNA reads TGCAGTGCCCCCGTCTCTAGAATACTAGAGACCCAGTACTTC. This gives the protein CSAPVSRILETQYF.

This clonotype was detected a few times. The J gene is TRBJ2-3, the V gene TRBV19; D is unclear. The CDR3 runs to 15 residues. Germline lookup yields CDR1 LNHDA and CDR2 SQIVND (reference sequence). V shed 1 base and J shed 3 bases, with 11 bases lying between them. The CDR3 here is CASSIGRGATDTQYF. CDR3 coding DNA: TGTGCCAGTAGTATAGGTAGAGGAGCGACAGATACGCAGTATTTT.

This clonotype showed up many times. CDR3 DNA: TGTGCCAGCAGCTCACCTGCCCTAGCGGGGCAAGAGACCCAGTACTTC. Translated: CASSSPALAGQETQYF. V is TRBV5-4 and J is TRBJ2-5; the match to TRBD2 covers 9 bases. The V gene's germline CDR1 is SGHNT and CDR2 YYREEE (reference sequence). J lost 2 bases, V lost 3 bases, and 8 bases had no gene match. The CDR3 is 16 residues long.

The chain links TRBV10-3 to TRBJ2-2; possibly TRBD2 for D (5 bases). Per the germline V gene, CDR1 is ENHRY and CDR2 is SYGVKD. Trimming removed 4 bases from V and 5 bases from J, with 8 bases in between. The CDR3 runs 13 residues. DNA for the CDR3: TGTGCCATCAGTGTCCGAGGGACCGGGGAGCTGTTTTTT. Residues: CAISVRGTGELFF.

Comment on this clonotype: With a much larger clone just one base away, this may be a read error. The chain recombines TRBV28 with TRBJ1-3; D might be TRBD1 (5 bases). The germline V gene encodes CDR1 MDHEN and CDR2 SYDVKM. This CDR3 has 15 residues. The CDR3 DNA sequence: TGTGCCAGCAGTCTAGACAGTCTCTCTGGAGACACCATATATTTT. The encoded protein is CASSLDSLSGDTIYF.

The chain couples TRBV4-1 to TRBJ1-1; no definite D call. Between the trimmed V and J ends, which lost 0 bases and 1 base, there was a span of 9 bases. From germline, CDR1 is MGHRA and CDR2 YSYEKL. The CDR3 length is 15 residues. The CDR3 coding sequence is TGCGCCAGCAGCCAAGAGGGCGGTCAGAACACTGAAGCTTTCTTT. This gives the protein CASSQEGGQNTEAFF.

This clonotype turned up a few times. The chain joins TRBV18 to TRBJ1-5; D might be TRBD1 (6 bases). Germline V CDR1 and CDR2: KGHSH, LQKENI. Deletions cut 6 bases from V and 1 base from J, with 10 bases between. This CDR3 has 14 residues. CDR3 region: CASSGGGSNQPQHF. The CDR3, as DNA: TGTGCCAGCTCGGGCGGGGGCAGCAATCAGCCCCAGCATTTT.

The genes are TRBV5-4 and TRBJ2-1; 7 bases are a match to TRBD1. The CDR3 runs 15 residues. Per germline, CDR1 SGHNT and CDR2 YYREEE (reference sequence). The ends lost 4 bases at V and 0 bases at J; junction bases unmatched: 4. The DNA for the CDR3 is TGTGCCAGCAGCGAGGACAGGTTCTCCTACAATGAGCAGTTCTTC. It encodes CASSEDRFSYNEQFF.

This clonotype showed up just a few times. CDR3 sequence reads: CASSEGAGTGIKQFF. The CDR3 bases are TGTGCCAGCAGTGAAGGTGCCGGCACAGGAATCAAGCAGTTCTTC. The genes are TRBV2 and TRBJ2-1; TRBD1 might be the D (5 bases). The CDR3 runs 15 residues. V was clipped by 1 base and J by 11 bases, with 18 bases between them. Looked up from germline, CDR1 is SNHLY and CDR2 is FYNNEI.

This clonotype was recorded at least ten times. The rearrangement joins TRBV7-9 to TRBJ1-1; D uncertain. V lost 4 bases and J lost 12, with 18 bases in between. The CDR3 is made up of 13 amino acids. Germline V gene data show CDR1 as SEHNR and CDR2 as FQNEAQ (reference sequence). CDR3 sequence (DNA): TGTGCCAGCAGCTCGCCGGGCCTGAACTGGCCTTTCTTT. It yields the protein CASSSPGLNWPFF.

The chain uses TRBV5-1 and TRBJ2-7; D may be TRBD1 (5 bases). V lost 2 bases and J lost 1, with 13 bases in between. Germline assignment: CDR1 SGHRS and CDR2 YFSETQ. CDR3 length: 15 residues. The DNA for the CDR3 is TGCGCCAGCAGCTTCCTACAGGACGAGTCCTACGAGCAGTACTTC. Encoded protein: CASSFLQDESYEQYF. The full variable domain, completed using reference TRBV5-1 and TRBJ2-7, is KAGVTQTPRYLIKTRGQQVTLSCSPISGHRSVSWYQQTPGQGLQFLFEYFSETQRNKGNFPGRFSGRQFSNSRSEMNVSTLELGDSALYLCASSFLQDESYEQYFGPGTRLTVT.

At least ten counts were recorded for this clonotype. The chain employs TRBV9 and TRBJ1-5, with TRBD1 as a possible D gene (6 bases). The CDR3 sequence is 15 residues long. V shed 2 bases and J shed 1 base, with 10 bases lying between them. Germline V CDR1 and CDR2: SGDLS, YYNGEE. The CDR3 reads CASSVSGASNQPQHF. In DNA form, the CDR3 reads TGTGCCAGCAGCGTTTCAGGGGCGAGCAATCAGCCCCAGCATTTT.

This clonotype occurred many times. This CDR3 is CARSPRLIAKNIQYF. As DNA, the CDR3 is TGTGCCAGGTCCCCCCGGCTGATAGCCAAAAACATTCAGTACTTC. The chain employs TRBV7-8 and TRBJ2-4; D not resolved. Germline V gene lookup returns CDR1 SGHVS and CDR2 FQNEAQ. Trimming shortened V by 9 bases and J by 0 bases, and 15 bases separated the two germline ends. The CDR3 extends over 15 amino acids. The variable domain in full, with the rest retrieved from reference TRBV7-8 and TRBJ2-4, is GAGVSQSPRYKVAKRGQDVALRCDPISGHVSLFWYQQALGQGPEFLTYFQNEAQLDKSGLPSDRFFAERPEGSVSTLKIQRTQQEDSAVYLCARSPRLIAKNIQYFGAGTRLSVL.

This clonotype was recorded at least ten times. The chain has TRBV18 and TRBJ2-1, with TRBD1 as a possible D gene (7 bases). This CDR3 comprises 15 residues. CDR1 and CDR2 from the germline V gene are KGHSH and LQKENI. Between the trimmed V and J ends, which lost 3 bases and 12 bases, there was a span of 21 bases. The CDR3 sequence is CASSPQGGFPTGQFF. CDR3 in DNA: TGTGCCAGCTCACCTCAGGGGGGATTTCCAACGGGGCAGTTCTTC.

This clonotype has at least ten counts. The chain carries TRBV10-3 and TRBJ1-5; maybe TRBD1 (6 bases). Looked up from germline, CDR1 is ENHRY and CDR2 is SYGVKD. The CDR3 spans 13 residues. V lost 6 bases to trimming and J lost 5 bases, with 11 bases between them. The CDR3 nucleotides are TGTGCCATCAGCCGACAGGAGGATCAGCCCCAGCATTTT. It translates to CAISRQEDQPQHF.

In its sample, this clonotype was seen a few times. The CDR3 protein is CASSSGGSGYGYTF. The CDR3 region has the DNA TGTGCCAGCAGTTCGGGGGGGTCGGGCTATGGCTACACCTTC. The J gene is TRBJ1-2, the V gene TRBV7-9; D may be TRBD1 (5 bases). The CDR3 consists of 14 residues. V was shortened by 6 bases and J by 4 bases, with 15 bases between the two germline ends. CDR1 and CDR2 (germline): SEHNR, FQNEAQ (reference sequence).

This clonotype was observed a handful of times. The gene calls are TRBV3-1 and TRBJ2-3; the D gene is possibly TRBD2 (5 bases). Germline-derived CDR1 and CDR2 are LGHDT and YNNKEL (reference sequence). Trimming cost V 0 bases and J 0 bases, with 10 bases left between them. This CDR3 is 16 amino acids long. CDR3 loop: CASSQEAAASTDTQYF. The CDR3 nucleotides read TGTGCCAGCAGCCAAGAAGCAGCGGCTAGCACAGATACGCAGTATTTT.

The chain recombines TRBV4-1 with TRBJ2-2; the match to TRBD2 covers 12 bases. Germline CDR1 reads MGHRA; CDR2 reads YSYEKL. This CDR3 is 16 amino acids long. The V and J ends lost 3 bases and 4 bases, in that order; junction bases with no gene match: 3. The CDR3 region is CASSHLGLAGTGELFF. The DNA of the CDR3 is TGCGCCAGCAGCCATTTGGGACTAGCGGGCACCGGGGAGCTGTTTTTT.

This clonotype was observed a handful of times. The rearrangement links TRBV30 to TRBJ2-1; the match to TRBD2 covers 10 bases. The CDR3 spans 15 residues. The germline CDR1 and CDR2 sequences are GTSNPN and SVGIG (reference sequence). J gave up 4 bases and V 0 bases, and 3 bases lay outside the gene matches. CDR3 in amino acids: CAWSVISGGYNEQFF. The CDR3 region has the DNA TGTGCCTGGAGTGTAATTAGCGGGGGGTACAATGAGCAGTTCTTC.